This section outlines one TCR beta chain sequence together with its context. Its antigen is not known. Trimming cost V 0 bases and J 0 bases, with 11 bases left between them. Looked up from germline, CDR1 is LNHNV and CDR2 is YYDKDF (reference sequence). This CDR3 is built from 17 residues. Assay execution took place at the deep level. Data came from immunoSEQ multiplex PCR; TCRdb stores just in-frame clones and leaves some out. The sample has 2,500,000 or so clones, around 94% seen once. The data were obtained in a study of shared clonotypes between healthy human individuals. Study results and limitations: In four donors, about 5% of naive CD4 clonotypes appeared in common.

Material: naive CD4+ T cells sorted from blood. The sample's subset: CD45RA+ positively selected. The sequence was obtained from a man aged 18 to 29 in good health. The chain uses TRBV15 and TRBJ2-2, with a possible D match to TRBD1 (5 bases). The CDR3 DNA reads as TGTGCCACCAGCAGAGATGGGTGGGGCACGAACACCGGGGAGCTGTTTTTT. As protein: CATSRDGWGTNTGELFF.